Below are 25 T cell receptor beta chains sequenced from a single sample in a study of blood T cell repertoires in COVID-19. Data came from immunoSEQ multiplex PCR; TCRdb stores just in-frame clones and leaves some out. Here the sample spans roughly 180,000 clones, 65% to 85% being singletons. The sample was peripheral blood. These receptors all stem from a woman aged 40 to 49 with COVID-19, enrolled during active disease.

This clone was counted a single time. The chain links TRBV10-3 to TRBJ2-2, with D possibly TRBD2 on 7 matching bases. Germline-derived CDR1 and CDR2 are ENHRY and SYGVKD. Trimming left V 10 bases short and J 5 bases short, with 11 bases between. The CDR3 runs 12 residues. The CDR3 region has the DNA TGTGCCACCGAGGGGGGGACCGGGGAGCTGTTTTTT. This gives the protein CATEGGTGELFF.

V usage is TRBV10-1 and J usage is TRBJ1-2; no clear D. Trimming cost V 4 bases and J 1 base, with 4 bases left between them. Germline V lookup: CDR1 WNHNN, CDR2 SYGVQD (reference sequence). The CDR3 loop spans 12 amino acids. The CDR3 loop is CASSAINYGYTF. As DNA, the CDR3 is TGCGCCAGCAGTGCTATTAACTATGGCTACACCTTC.

This clone appeared once. V is TRBV12-5 and J is TRBJ2-3; 10 nucleotides agree with TRBD2. The CDR3 extends over 16 amino acids. Germline trimming cut 1 base from V and 2 bases from J; bases unmatched to any gene: 3. The germline V gene encodes CDR1 LGHNT and CDR2 FRNRAP. The CDR3 DNA reads TGTGCTAGTGGTTTGGGGCTAGCGGGGGACACAGATACGCAGTATTTT. It yields the protein CASGLGLAGDTDTQYF.

The J gene is TRBJ1-5, the V gene TRBV20-1; possible D gene TRBD1, 5 bases. The CDR3 is made up of 14 amino acids. Per germline, CDR1 DFQATT and CDR2 SNEGSKA (reference sequence). V dropped 6 bases and J dropped 0 bases, with 12 bases sitting between them. CDR3: CSASWGDSNQPQHF. CDR3 nucleotides: TGCAGTGCAAGTTGGGGGGATAGCAATCAGCCCCAGCATTTT.

The rearrangement uses TRBV2 and TRBJ1-6; tentative D call: TRBD1 (5 bases). From germline, CDR1 is SNHLY and CDR2 FYNNEI. The CDR3 covers 13 residues. Between the trimmed V and J ends, which lost 10 bases and 10 bases, there was a span of 17 bases. The CDR3 loop is CATFLQGTSPLHF. The CDR3 region has the DNA TGTGCCACGTTCCTGCAGGGTACGTCACCCCTCCACTTT.

The rearrangement joins TRBV5-1 to TRBJ2-3, with 12 nucleotides matching TRBD2. CDR1 SGHRS and CDR2 YFSETQ come from the germline V gene. This CDR3 has 16 amino acids. V lost 1 base and J lost 4; bases outside the gene matches: 4. CDR3: CASSLLLAGGSDTQYF. As DNA, the CDR3 is TGCGCCAGCAGCTTGTTACTAGCGGGAGGATCAGATACGCAGTATTTT. Combining the CDR3 with reference TRBV5-1 and TRBJ2-3 gives the whole variable domain KAGVTQTPRYLIKTRGQQVTLSCSPISGHRSVSWYQQTPGQGLQFLFEYFSETQRNKGNFPGRFSGRQFSNSRSEMNVSTLELGDSALYLCASSLLLAGGSDTQYFGPGTRLTVL.

To note about this clone: One junction end does not reproduce the germline sequence, and a read error may be involved. The chain has TRBV10-2 and TRBJ2-3, with 9 positions matching TRBD1. The CDR3 has 15 amino acids. The germline CDR1 and CDR2 sequences are WSHSY and SAAADI. The CDR3 reads CASTETGGYTDTQYF. CDR3 nucleotide sequence: TGCGCCAGCACTGAGACAGGGGGGTACACAGATACGCAGTATTTT.

V gene TRBV5-6 combines with J gene TRBJ1-4, with a possible D match to TRBD1 (5 bases). This CDR3 region has 13 residues. V was clipped by 5 bases and J by 4 bases, with 9 bases between them. Germline V lookup: CDR1 SGHDT, CDR2 YYEEEE. The CDR3 region is CASRSRGNEKLFF. In DNA form, the CDR3 reads TGTGCCAGCAGGTCTAGGGGTAATGAAAAACTGTTTTTT.

This clone was seen more than once but under ten times. The chain is built from TRBV6-2 or TRBV6-3 and TRBJ2-7; D is uncertain. Per the germline V gene, CDR1 is MNHEY and CDR2 is SVGEGT. The CDR3 length is 14 residues. Trimming cost V 2 bases and J 1 base, with 9 bases left between them. The CDR3 sequence: CASSYGEASYEQYF. In DNA, the CDR3 is TGTGCCAGCAGTTACGGCGAGGCTTCCTACGAGCAGTACTTC.

The V gene is TRBV10-3, the J gene TRBJ1-2, with 8 positions matching TRBD1. Germline CDR1 is ENHRY and CDR2 is SYGVKD. This CDR3 spans 12 amino acids. V trimming: 2 bases; J trimming: 8 bases; junction bases outside the gene matches: 1. This CDR3 reads CAISEDRGGYTF. The CDR3 DNA reads as TGTGCCATCAGTGAGGACAGGGGCGGCTACACCTTC.

The V gene is TRBV19, the J gene TRBJ1-5; a possible D gene is TRBD1 (6 bases). This CDR3 has 14 residues. Germline loops: CDR1 LNHDA, CDR2 SQIVND (reference sequence). The V end lost 6 bases, the J end lost 6 bases, and 15 bases lay between the germline ends. CDR3 region: CASSRGGRGQPQHF. The DNA for the CDR3 is TGTGCCAGTAGCAGAGGGGGACGGGGTCAGCCCCAGCATTTT.

This clone was picked up one time. The rearrangement links TRBV21-1 to TRBJ1-2; the D segment call TRBD1 is taken from the table without a DNA check. TRBV21-1 is classified as a pseudogene. The CDR3 covers 13 residues. This CDR3 is CASSTQVSYGYTF. The CDR3 nucleotides are TGTGCCAGCAGCACTCAGGTAAGCTATGGCTACACCTTC.

The V and J genes are TRBV7-8 and TRBJ1-1; maybe TRBD1 (5 bases). The germline V gene has CDR1 SGHVS and CDR2 FQNEAQ. Trimming pared 0 bases from V and 8 bases from J, leaving 22 bases between. The CDR3 covers 17 residues. The CDR3 DNA is TGTGCCAGCAGCTTAGCGCTGGGGGGGGTCGAGGCGCAGGAAGCTTTCTTT. Amino acid sequence: CASSLALGGVEAQEAFF.

In this sample, this clone turned up a few times. The V call is TRBV4-1, the J call TRBJ1-4, with 7 bases fitting TRBD1. The ends lost 3 bases at V and 8 bases at J; junction bases unmatched: 9. The germline V gene encodes CDR1 MGHRA and CDR2 YSYEKL. CDR3 size: 15 residues. CDR3 DNA: TGCGCCAGCAGCCACCTCGAGGGGGCGGGGGAAAAACTGTTTTTT. Its protein is CASSHLEGAGEKLFF.

The chain joins TRBV29-1 to TRBJ1-2; 9 positions agree with TRBD1. The CDR3 runs 14 residues. CDR1 is SQVTM, CDR2 ANQGSEA, per germline. V shed 6 bases, J shed 3 bases, and the junction held 8 bases outside the gene matches. The CDR3 DNA sequence: TGCAGCGTGATGGGGGACAGGGATTACTATGGCTACACCTTC. Amino acid sequence: CSVMGDRDYYGYTF.

The sample holds a few counts of this clone. J is TRBJ1-1 and V is TRBV4-1, with a possible D match to TRBD1 (6 bases). The CDR3 consists of 15 residues. CDR1 and CDR2 from the germline V gene are MGHRA and YSYEKL. The ends were cut back, 0 bases at V and 6 bases at J, with 14 bases in the middle. In nucleotides, the CDR3 is TGCGCCAGCAGCCAAGATTGGGGGGGCGCCGCTGAAGCTTTCTTT. Residues: CASSQDWGGAAEAFF.

This rearrangement joins TRBV4-1 to TRBJ1-6; TRBD1 might be the D (6 bases). The germline V gene encodes CDR1 MGHRA and CDR2 YSYEKL. V lost 4 bases and J lost 0, with 7 bases in between. The CDR3 extends over 15 amino acids. CDR3 loop: CASSPDSSYNSPLHF. The CDR3 bases are TGCGCCAGCAGCCCGGACAGCTCCTATAATTCACCCCTCCACTTT.

The chain links TRBV21-1 to TRBJ2-2; the table's TRBD2 call for D was not verified on the DNA. TRBV21-1 is a pseudogene. This CDR3 has 15 amino acids. The CDR3, as DNA: TGTGCCAGCAGTAAAGCCCTAGCGGGGACCGGGGAGCTGTTTTTT. Amino acids: CASSKALAGTGELFF.

The rearrangement links TRBV25-1 to TRBJ1-6, with 8 nucleotides matching TRBD1. The V segment lost 6 bases and the J segment 9 bases; nucleotides outside the gene matches: 4. Germline V CDR1 and CDR2: MGHDK, SYGVNS. This CDR3 contains 13 residues. The CDR3 nucleotides read TGTGCCAGCAGGCGAGACAGGGGTTCACCCCTCCACTTT. Translation gives CASRRDRGSPLHF.

The chain employs TRBV19 and TRBJ1-2; D remains unclear. This CDR3 region has 13 residues. The V gene's germline CDR1 is LNHDA and CDR2 SQIVND (reference sequence). V gave up 5 bases and J gave up 3 bases, with 10 bases separating them. CDR3 protein: CASSPGVYYGYTF. The CDR3 region has the DNA TGTGCCAGTAGTCCAGGTGTTTACTATGGCTACACCTTC.

V is TRBV5-1 and J is TRBJ2-2; D not certain. Germline V gene lookup returns CDR1 SGHRS and CDR2 YFSETQ. CDR3 length: 12 residues. Trimming took off 4 bases at V and 5 bases at J, with 6 bases between the two ends. In nucleotides, the CDR3 is TGCGCCAGCAGCGAGAATACCGGGGAGCTGTTTTTT. This codes for CASSENTGELFF.

The rearrangement links TRBV29-1 to TRBJ2-5; 8 bases agree with TRBD1. Germline V gene data show CDR1 as SQVTM and CDR2 as ANQGSEA. The CDR3 is 12 residues long. V lost 6 bases and J lost 4; bases outside the gene matches: 4. The CDR3 protein is CSVATGAETQYF. CDR3 nucleotides: TGCAGCGTGGCGACAGGGGCAGAGACCCAGTACTTC.

The chain has TRBV27 and TRBJ1-2; the match to TRBD1 covers 7 bases. V was pared by 4 bases and J by 5 bases, with 10 bases of the junction left unmatched. The CDR3 is made up of 15 amino acids. In germline, CDR1 is MNHEY, CDR2 SMNVEV (reference sequence). CDR3 residues: CASSSPTGTEYGYTF. CDR3 coding DNA: TGTGCCAGCAGTTCACCTACCGGGACAGAATATGGCTACACCTTC.

A note on this clone: This sample includes further DNA sequences coding for the same CDR3. The CDR3 nucleotides read TGTGCCAGCTCAGGGACAGTAGCCTACGAGCAGTACTTC. Its protein product is CASSGTVAYEQYF. The V call is TRBV18, the J call TRBJ2-7; TRBD1 matches 7 bases. Germline trimming cut 5 bases from V and 2 bases from J; bases unmatched to any gene: 3. CDR1 KGHSH and CDR2 LQKENI come from the germline V gene. CDR3 length: 13 residues.

The chain is built from TRBV19 and TRBJ1-5, with D uncertain. Between the trimmed V and J ends, which lost 1 base and 5 bases, there was a span of 9 bases. There are 14 residues in the CDR3. Germline lookup yields CDR1 LNHDA and CDR2 SQIVND (reference sequence). For the CDR3, the DNA is TGTGCCAGTAGTATAGGGCAAACGTATCAGCCCCAGCATTTT. Protein: CASSIGQTYQPQHF.